The clone carrying this TCR beta chain was recorded many times. Its matching antigen is unknown. These data come from a study of prognosis after radiotherapy for stage I lung cancer. Study as a whole: 10 to 15 men and over five women, aged about 53 to 84 and with a median age of roughly 74 years, made up the patients. Twelve patients' tumors were adenocarcinoma, and several patients' tumors were squamous cell carcinoma. No patient had concurrent therapy with stereotactic body radiotherapy.

V lost 7 bases and J 1 base, leaving 13 bases between the germline ends. CDR1 KGHSH and CDR2 LQKENI come from the germline V gene. The CDR3 has 14 amino acids. Regarding the study as a whole: It was in patients who developed distant metastases that Shannon entropy after stereotactic body radiation therapy was lower.

With two-round multiplex PCR, TCR beta CDR3 sequences were amplified from genomic DNA. With primers specific to each TRBV and TRBJ gene, the first-round PCR was performed. TCRdb re-derived calls from the multiplex PCR reads in MiXCR, one entry per CDR3 protein. The data contain about 30,000 distinct CDR3 sequences, 30% to 40% of them singletons. Sequencing was performed on PBMCs, taken before or after stereotactic body radiation therapy (not recorded which). The receptor comes from a donor over 45 with non-small cell lung cancer. V is TRBV18 and J is TRBJ1-1; D is undetermined. CDR3 in amino acids: CASYLGGANTEAFF. The CDR3 DNA reads TGTGCCAGCTATCTAGGCGGAGCGAACACTGAAGCTTTCTTT.